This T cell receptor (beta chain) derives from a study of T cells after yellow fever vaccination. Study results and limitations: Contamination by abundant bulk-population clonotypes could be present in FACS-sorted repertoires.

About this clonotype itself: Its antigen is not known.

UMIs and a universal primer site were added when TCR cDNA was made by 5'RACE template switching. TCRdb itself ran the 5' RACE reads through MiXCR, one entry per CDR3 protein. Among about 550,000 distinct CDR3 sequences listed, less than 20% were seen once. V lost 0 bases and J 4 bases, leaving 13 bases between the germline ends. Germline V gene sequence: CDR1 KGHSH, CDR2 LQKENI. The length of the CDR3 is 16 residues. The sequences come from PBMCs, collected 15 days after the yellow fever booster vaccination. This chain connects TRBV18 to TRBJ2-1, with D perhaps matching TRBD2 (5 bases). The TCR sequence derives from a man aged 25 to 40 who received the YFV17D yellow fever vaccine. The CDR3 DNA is TGTGCCAGCTCACCACCGGTTGGGAGTGGGTACAATGAGCAGTTCTTC. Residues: CASSPPVGSGYNEQFF.